The source of this T cell receptor beta chain is a study of cytomegalovirus exposure and HLA in healthy donors. Using immunoSEQ multiplex PCR, the repertoire was profiled, and TCRdb retains in-frame clones only, with some absent. The sample lists about 150,000 clones; 89% were seen once. The study, taken as a whole, reports: The study recorded 150 to 200 TCR beta chains that were cytomegalovirus-associated. Most TCRs appeared rarely, but some public TCRs recurred in many donors. Accounts indicate the classifier identified cytomegalovirus status with strong specificity and sensitivity.

The germline gives CDR1 SGHAT, CDR2 FQNNGV. V gave up 0 bases and J gave up 6 bases; unmatched junction bases: 5. The CDR3 consists of 15 residues. About this clone: Antigen unknown.

The rearrangement uses TRBV11-2 and TRBJ2-1, with 7 bases aligning to TRBD1. The clonotype was recovered from a woman aged 18-35 years in good health and CMV-seropositive. Sequencing input: PBMCs. CDR3 loop: CASSLDGRTGNEQFF. Here the CDR3 DNA reads TGTGCCAGCAGCTTAGATGGTCGGACAGGCAATGAGCAGTTCTTC.